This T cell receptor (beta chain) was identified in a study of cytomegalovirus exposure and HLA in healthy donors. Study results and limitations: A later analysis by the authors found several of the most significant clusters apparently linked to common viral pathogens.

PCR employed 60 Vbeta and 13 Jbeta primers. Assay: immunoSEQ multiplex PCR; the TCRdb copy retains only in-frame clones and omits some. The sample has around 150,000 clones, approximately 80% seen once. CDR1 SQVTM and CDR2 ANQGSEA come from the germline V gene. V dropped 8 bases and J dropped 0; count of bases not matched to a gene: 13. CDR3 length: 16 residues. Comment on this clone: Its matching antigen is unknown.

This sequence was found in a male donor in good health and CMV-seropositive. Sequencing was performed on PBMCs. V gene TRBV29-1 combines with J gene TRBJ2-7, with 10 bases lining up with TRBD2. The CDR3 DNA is TGCAGCTTCCGAGGGGCTCCTAGCGGGAGCTCCTACGAGCAGTACTTC. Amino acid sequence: CSFRGAPSGSSYEQYF.